This T cell receptor beta chain is drawn from a study of blood T cell repertoires in COVID-19. Some clones are missing from TCRdb's copy, which holds only in-frame ones; the method was immunoSEQ multiplex PCR. The table shows a few hundred thousand clones, with around 84% occurring only once. The CDR3 totals 14 residues. The V end lost 3 bases, the J end lost 1 base, and 10 bases lay between the germline ends. Per the germline V gene, CDR1 is WSHSY and CDR2 is SAAADI. This clone was seen just once. The TCR sequence derives from a young woman with acute or convalescent COVID-19. The sample comprised peripheral blood. The chain is built from TRBV10-2 and TRBJ2-7; D remains ambiguous. The CDR3 nucleotides read TGCGCCAGCAGTGACTCCAGAGGATCCTACGAGCAGTACTTC. Translated, it gives CASSDSRGSYEQYF.